The present entry profiles one TCR beta chain with its context. Antigen: not known. PCR involved 60 Vbeta and 13 Jbeta primers. The table came from immunoSEQ multiplex PCR; TCRdb's copy has only in-frame clones and leaves some out. The sample shows 100,000 to 150,000 clones, 70% to 80% of them seen only once. The sample comes from a study of cytomegalovirus exposure and HLA in healthy donors. Study outcomes and limitations: 150 or so TCR beta chains were listed as cytomegalovirus-associated. An Asian-associated ancestry cluster reportedly showed fewer N-insertions than the approximately 650-donor mean in a later analysis. As a later analysis showed, a missense DCLRE1C variant was linked to trimming of TCR beta V- and J-genes.

From germline, CDR1 is SGHRS and CDR2 YFSETQ. The CDR3 is 16 residues long. V dropped 1 base and J dropped 0 bases, with 12 bases sitting between them. The material sequenced was PBMCs. The chain combines TRBV5-1 with TRBJ2-3; possible D gene TRBD1, 6 bases. The clonotype was recovered from a middle-aged man in good health and CMV-seropositive. CDR3 DNA sequence: TGCGCCAGCAGCTTGCCGACAGGTTCTAGCACAGATACGCAGTATTTT. Translation gives CASSLPTGSSTDTQYF.